This TCR beta chain was identified in a study of CD8+CD57+ T cells in acquired aplastic anemia. At the level of the study: Healthy-donor CD4+ cells averaged roughly 10.8 million reads. The study's findings and limits: Controls did not differ significantly from patients in CD8+ Simpson's diversity.

Turning to this clonotype: Its antigen is undetermined.

The V and J ends lost 4 bases and 6 bases, in that order; junction bases with no gene match: 2. Germline CDR1 reads KGHDR; CDR2 reads SFDVKD. This CDR3 has 13 amino acids. Profiles of TCR beta VDJ and CDR3 were generated from a genomic DNA template. TCRdb redid the calling of the reads with MiXCR, one entry per CDR3 protein. The table has just over 400,000 distinct CDR3 sequences, about two thirds seen once. The TCR was taken from a human donor in good health, serving as a control. Sequenced input: sorted CD4+, CD8+, or CD8+CD57+ T cells (not recorded which) from PBMCs. V is TRBV24-1 and J is TRBJ1-1; 9 bases fit TRBD1. CDR3 sequence (DNA): TGTGCCACCAGTGACCGGACAGGGGCTGAAGCTTTCTTT. It codes for CATSDRTGAEAFF.